This T cell receptor (beta chain) was retrieved from a study of shared clonotypes between healthy human individuals. In regard to this clone: Its specificity is not known.

CD45RO-negative cells were positively selected for CCR7, leaving out terminally differentiated effector memory CD45RA+ cells. The V gene's germline CDR1 is SGHTS and CDR2 YDEGEE. The CDR3 sequence is 15 residues long. V was trimmed by 6 bases and J by 1 base, leaving 16 bases between them. Produced via immunoSEQ multiplex PCR; TCRdb's table is partial and in-frame only. The sample has roughly 590,000 clones, roughly 95% seen once. General study results and limits: Clonotype sharing across a few donors was observed for around 5% of naive CD4 clonotypes. Non-shared clonotypes showed lower generation probabilities than clonotypes common to all four donors.

The material sequenced was naive CD8+ T cells sorted from blood. The sequence derives from a woman aged 30 to 39 in good health. The chain carries TRBV5-8 and TRBJ1-1; no clear D gene. The CDR3 sequence is CASTESGWGNTEAFF. CDR3 coding DNA: TGTGCCAGCACCGAGTCGGGGTGGGGGAACACTGAAGCTTTCTTT.